Listed below are T cell receptor beta chains from one sample, sequenced in a study of CD8 T cells in Susac syndrome. TCRdb itself ran the immunoSEQ multiplex PCR reads through MiXCR, one entry per CDR3 protein. The data hold about 160,000 distinct CDR3 sequences, with approximately 94% observed a single time. The sample taken for sequencing was CD4+ T cells from PBMCs. These receptors were taken from a human donor with multiple sclerosis. The CDR3 runs from the conserved cysteine through the conserved F or W. The D gene is left open where the match is weak.

D gene	V gene	J gene	CDR3 DNA	CDR3 protein
.	TRBV6-5	TRBJ1-2	TGTGCCAGCAGTGGAGCGCCGGGAACTGGCTACACCTTC	CASSGAPGTGYTF
.	TRBV12-3/TRBV12-4	TRBJ2-5	TGTGCCAGCAGTCCCTGGGAAGGGGAAGAGACCCAGTACTTC	CASSPWEGEETQYF
TRBD2	TRBV6-6	TRBJ2-5	TGTGCCAGCAGTCCCCAGCGGGGAGCGTACCAAGAGACCCAGTACTTC	CASSPQRGAYQETQYF
.	TRBV4-1	TRBJ1-2	TGCGCCAGCAGCCAACCGACATTCGGAGCTAACTATGGCTACACCTTC	CASSQPTFGANYGYTF
.	TRBV6-2/TRBV6-3	TRBJ1-5	TGTGCCAGCAGTTACGTGAGACCGAGGAGCAATCAGCCCCAGCATTTT	CASSYVRPRSNQPQHF
.	TRBV6-2/TRBV6-3	TRBJ2-3	TGTGCCAGCAGTTACTCACTTGGAGGGATCTCAGATACGCAGTATTTT	CASSYSLGGISDTQYF
.	TRBV12-3/TRBV12-4	TRBJ2-5	TGTGCCAGCAGTCCCACGGCAGAGACCCAGTACTTC	CASSPTAETQYF
.	TRBV6-5	TRBJ2-5	TGTGCCAGCAGAAAATCATTTACAGAGACCCAGTACTTC	CASRKSFTETQYF
.	TRBV20-1	TRBJ2-3	TGCAGTGCTAGGATAGATCTCAGCACAGATACGCAGTATTTT	CSARIDLSTDTQYF
.	TRBV30	TRBJ1-4	TGTGCCTGGAGCTGGAGGGGGTCCTCCGAAAAACTGTTTTTT	CAWSWRGSSEKLFF
.	TRBV6-5	TRBJ2-7	TGTGCCAGCAGTTACTCAGAGGTCTACGACGAGCAGTACTTC	CASSYSEVYDEQYF
.	TRBV29-1	TRBJ2-1	TGCAGCGTTGGACAGGCCTACAATGAGCAGTTCTTC	CSVGQAYNEQFF
TRBD2	TRBV12-3/TRBV12-4	TRBJ2-7	TGTGCCAGCAGTTGGGGACTAGCGGTCTACGAGCAGTACTTC	CASSWGLAVYEQYF